The following is a TCR beta chain sequence with its context. The repertoire was sequenced with immunoSEQ multiplex PCR; TCRdb's copy has only in-frame clones and lacks some. Of under 150,000 clones in the sample, about 88% were seen once. The data are from a study of blood T cell repertoires in COVID-19. Per the germline V gene, CDR1 is SGHDN and CDR2 is FVKESK. This CDR3 is built from 16 residues. V was trimmed by 4 bases and J by 0 bases, leaving 13 bases between them. The receptor comes from a man aged 35 to 55 with acute or convalescent COVID-19. V usage is TRBV14 and J usage is TRBJ2-1; D remains ambiguous. Sequencing input: peripheral blood. The CDR3 reads CASSPLRLSSYNEQFF. CDR3 coding DNA: TGTGCCAGCAGCCCACTCAGACTCAGCTCCTACAATGAGCAGTTCTTC.